The T cell receptor (beta chain) described here comes from a study of cytomegalovirus exposure and HLA in healthy donors. A note on this clone: Its antigen is unknown.

Study-level results: The authors judged a highly shared variant cluster likely a sequencing artifact.

Both 60 Vbeta primers and 13 Jbeta primers went into the PCR. Libraries were prepared by immunoSEQ multiplex PCR; TCRdb keeps only in-frame clonotypes and omits some of them. The table lists 220,000 or so clones, approximately 78% of them singletons. The source material was PBMCs. The receptor was isolated from a woman aged 40 to 50 in good health and CMV-seronegative.

CDR3 loop: CSARIHGANVLTF. CDR3 coding DNA: TGCAGCGCTAGAATCCATGGGGCCAACGTCCTGACTTTC. The chain recombines TRBV29-1 with TRBJ2-6; D gene unclear. CDR3 length: 13 residues. Trimming pared 7 bases from V and 3 bases from J, leaving 10 bases between. Germline V gene sequence: CDR1 SQVTM, CDR2 ANQGSEA. Drawing the rest from reference TRBV29-1 and TRBJ2-6, the complete variable domain is SAVISQKPSRDICQRGTSLTIQCQVDSQVTMMFWYRQQPGQSLTLIATANQGSEATYESGFVIDKFPISRPNLTFSTLTVSNMSPEDSSIYLCSARIHGANVLTFGAGSRLTVL.